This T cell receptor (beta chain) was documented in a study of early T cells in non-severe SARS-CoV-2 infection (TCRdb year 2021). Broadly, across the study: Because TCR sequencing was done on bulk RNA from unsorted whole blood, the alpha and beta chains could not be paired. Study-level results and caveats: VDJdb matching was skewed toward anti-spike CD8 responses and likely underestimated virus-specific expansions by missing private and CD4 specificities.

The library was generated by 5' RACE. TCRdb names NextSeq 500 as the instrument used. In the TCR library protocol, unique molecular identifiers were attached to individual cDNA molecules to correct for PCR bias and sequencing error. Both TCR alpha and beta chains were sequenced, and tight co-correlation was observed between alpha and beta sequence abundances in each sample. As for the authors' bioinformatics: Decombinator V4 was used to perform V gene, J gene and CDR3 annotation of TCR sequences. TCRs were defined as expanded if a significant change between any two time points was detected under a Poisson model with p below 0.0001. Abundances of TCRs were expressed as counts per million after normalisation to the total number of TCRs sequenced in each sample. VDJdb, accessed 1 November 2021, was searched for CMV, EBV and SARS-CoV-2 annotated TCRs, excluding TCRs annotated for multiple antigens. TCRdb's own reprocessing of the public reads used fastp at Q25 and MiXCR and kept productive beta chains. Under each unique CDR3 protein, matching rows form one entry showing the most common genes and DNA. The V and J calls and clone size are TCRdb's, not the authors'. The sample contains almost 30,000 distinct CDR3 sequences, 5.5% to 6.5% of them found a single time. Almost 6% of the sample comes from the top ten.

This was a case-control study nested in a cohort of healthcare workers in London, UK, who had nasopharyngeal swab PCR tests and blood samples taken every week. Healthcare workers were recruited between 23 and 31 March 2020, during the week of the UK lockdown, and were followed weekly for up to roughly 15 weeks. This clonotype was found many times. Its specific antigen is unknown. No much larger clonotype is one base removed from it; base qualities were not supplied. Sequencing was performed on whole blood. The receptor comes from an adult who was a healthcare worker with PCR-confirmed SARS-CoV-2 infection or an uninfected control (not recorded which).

CDR3 region: CASGTASSGNTIYF. The nucleotide sequence reads as follows: TGTGCCAGCGGAACGGCGAGCTCTGGAAACACCATATATTTT. In this chain, TRBV28 is recombined with TRBJ1-3, with the D gene not confidently named. The V and J ends are trimmed by 8 bases and 0 bases, leaving 11 bases between them. The CDR3 holds 14 amino acids from the cysteine to the phenylalanine. Only the CDR3 portion is preserved as DNA: 42 bases, with reading frame beginning at the first base. CDR1 and CDR2 were assigned from the germline V gene as MDHEN and SYDVKM.